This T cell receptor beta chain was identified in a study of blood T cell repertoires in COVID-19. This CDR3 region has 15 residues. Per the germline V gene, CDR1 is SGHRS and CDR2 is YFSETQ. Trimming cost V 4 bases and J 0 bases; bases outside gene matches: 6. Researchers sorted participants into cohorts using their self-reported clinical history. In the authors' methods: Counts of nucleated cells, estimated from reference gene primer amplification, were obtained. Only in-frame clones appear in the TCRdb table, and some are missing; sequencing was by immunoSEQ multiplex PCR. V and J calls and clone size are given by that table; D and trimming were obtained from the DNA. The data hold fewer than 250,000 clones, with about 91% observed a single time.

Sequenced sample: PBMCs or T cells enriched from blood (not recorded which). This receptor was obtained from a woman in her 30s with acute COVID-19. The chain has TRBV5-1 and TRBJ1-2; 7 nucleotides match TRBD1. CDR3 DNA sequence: TGCGCCAGCAGCATTTCCGGGACAGCTAACTATGGCTACACCTTC. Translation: CASSISGTANYGYTF.